The 2 T cell receptor beta chains below come from one sample, sequenced in a study of response to subunit inactivated influenza vaccine. TCRdb analysed the RT-PCR reads with MiXCR anew, one entry per CDR3 protein. The table lists approximately 170,000 distinct CDR3 sequences, around 15% of them singletons. Sequencing used CD8+ T cells sorted from PBMCs, obtained around 5 days after vaccination. These receptors originate from a man in his fifties or sixties who received an inactivated influenza vaccine.

This chain connects TRBV28 to TRBJ1-2; maybe TRBD1 (6 bases). CDR1 and CDR2 from the germline V gene are MDHEN and SYDVKM. V lost 3 bases and J lost 7, with 15 bases in between. CDR3 length: 14 amino acids. CDR3 sequence reads: CASSLGSGALGYTF. The CDR3 DNA sequence: TGTGCCAGCAGTTTGGGGTCGGGGGCGCTTGGCTACACCTTC.

This clonotype was counted a few times. The chain links TRBV4-2 to TRBJ2-7; D unresolved. CDR3 length: 14 amino acids. Trimming shortened V by 2 bases and J by 6 bases, and 14 bases separated the two germline ends. Germline lookup yields CDR1 LGHNA and CDR2 YNFKEQ. CDR3 amino acids: CASSQQSVSTEQYF. The CDR3 DNA follows: TGTGCCAGCAGCCAACAGTCTGTGTCTACCGAGCAGTACTTC.